These 18 T cell receptor beta chains were sequenced from one sample in a study of shared clonotypes between healthy human individuals. The table came from immunoSEQ multiplex PCR; TCRdb's copy has only in-frame clones and leaves some out. The profile shows 1.5 million to 2.5 million clones, around 96% of them singletons. CD45RO-negative cells were positively selected for CCR7, leaving out terminally differentiated effector memory CD45RA+ cells. The sequencing input was naive CD8+ T cells sorted from blood. All receptors derive from a young man in good health.

The V and J genes are TRBV6-5 and TRBJ2-5; possibly TRBD1 or TRBD2 for D (5 bases each). The germline gives CDR1 MNHEY, CDR2 SVGAGI. The length of the CDR3 is 14 residues. V lost 0 bases to trimming and J lost 4 bases, with 9 bases between them. The CDR3 region has the DNA TGTGCCAGCAGTTACTCGTTTGGGGGAGAGACCCAGTACTTC. It yields the protein CASSYSFGGETQYF.

The chain is built from TRBV5-6 and TRBJ2-5; the D gene could be TRBD1 or TRBD2 (5 bases each). CDR3 length: 14 residues. The V gene's germline CDR1 is SGHDT and CDR2 YYEEEE. Trimming took off 4 bases at V and 2 bases at J, with 12 bases between the two ends. The CDR3 coding sequence is TGTGCCAGCAGCGCCGGGACGGCGCAAGAGACCCAGTACTTC. This gives the protein CASSAGTAQETQYF.

The chain links TRBV2 to TRBJ2-7; 9 positions match TRBD2. This CDR3 comprises 14 residues. Germline assignment: CDR1 SNHLY and CDR2 FYNNEI. The junction had 4 bases not matched to a gene; V was cut back by 3 bases and J by 4 bases. The CDR3 spells CASSESGGSYEQYF. The CDR3 DNA follows: TGTGCCAGCAGTGAGAGCGGGGGGTCATACGAGCAGTACTTC.

V is TRBV4-1 and J is TRBJ1-1, with 9 bases matching TRBD1. V shed 5 bases, J shed 1 base, and the junction held 5 bases outside the gene matches. Germline CDR1 and CDR2: MGHRA and YSYEKL. This CDR3 is built from 15 residues. CDR3 in amino acids: CASSSPGQGNTEAFF. The DNA for the CDR3 is TGCGCCAGCAGCTCACCGGGACAGGGGAACACTGAAGCTTTCTTT.

The chain links TRBV15 to TRBJ2-1; D could derive from TRBD1 or TRBD2 (5 bases each). V was clipped by 3 bases and J by 8 bases, with 20 bases between them. The CDR3 loop spans 16 amino acids. From germline, CDR1 is LNHNV and CDR2 YYDKDF (reference sequence). CDR3 in DNA: TGTGCCACCAGCAGTGGCGTACTAGGTTTGGGGGATGAGCAGTTCTTC. Protein product: CATSSGVLGLGDEQFF.

This chain uses TRBV5-1 with TRBJ2-3; TRBD2 agrees at 8 bases. The CDR3 runs to 16 residues. Germline loops: CDR1 SGHRS, CDR2 YFSETQ. With V trimmed by 0 bases and J by 2 bases, 5 bases remained unmatched. The DNA of the CDR3 is TGCGCCAGCAGCTTGGCCGGGAGGGGGACCACAGATACGCAGTATTTT. Its translation is CASSLAGRGTTDTQYF. The whole variable domain, filled in from reference TRBV5-1 and TRBJ2-3, reads KAGVTQTPRYLIKTRGQQVTLSCSPISGHRSVSWYQQTPGQGLQFLFEYFSETQRNKGNFPGRFSGRQFSNSRSEMNVSTLELGDSALYLCASSLAGRGTTDTQYFGPGTRLTVL.

This clone was counted a single time. The genes are TRBV4-2 and TRBJ1-1; possibly TRBD1 for D (5 bases). CDR3 size: 17 residues. CDR1 and CDR2 from the germline V gene are LGHNA and YNFKEQ. V was clipped by 0 bases and J by 2 bases, with 16 bases between them. CDR3: CASSQDGTYSGNTEAFF. Here the CDR3 DNA reads TGTGCCAGCAGCCAAGATGGGACCTACTCGGGAAACACTGAAGCTTTCTTT.

The chain uses TRBV2 and TRBJ2-7; D is unresolved. The germline CDR1 and CDR2 sequences are SNHLY and FYNNEI. This CDR3 comprises 13 residues. The V end was cut by 4 bases, the J end by 4 bases, with 11 bases between. As DNA, the CDR3 is TGTGCCAGCAGTGTTGAGTCAGGATACGAGCAGTACTTC. The encoded protein is CASSVESGYEQYF.

The rearrangement joins TRBV27 to TRBJ2-1; 7 positions match TRBD2. Germline-derived CDR1 and CDR2 are MNHEY and SMNVEV (reference sequence). The V segment lost 3 bases and the J segment 5 bases; nucleotides outside the gene matches: 13. The CDR3 spans 17 residues. The CDR3 DNA follows: TGTGCCAGCAGTTTGTATTCATGGGAGGGCCAAGACAATGAGCAGTTCTTC. Its translation is CASSLYSWEGQDNEQFF.

The rearrangement joins TRBV11-2 to TRBJ2-1; possible D gene TRBD2, 5 bases. Per germline, CDR1 SGHAT and CDR2 FQNNGV. The CDR3 totals 14 residues. V was trimmed by 5 bases and J by 5 bases, leaving 13 bases between them. This CDR3 is CASSQSAGDNEQFF. DNA for the CDR3: TGTGCCAGCAGCCAATCCGCCGGGGACAATGAGCAGTTCTTC.

The gene calls are TRBV2 and TRBJ2-4; D not certain. Trimming took off 3 bases at V and 8 bases at J, with 14 bases between the two ends. This CDR3 contains 14 residues. In germline, CDR1 is SNHLY, CDR2 FYNNEI. CDR3 nucleotides: TGTGCCAGCAGTGACAAACCCCCAGACCACATTCAGTACTTC. Amino acids: CASSDKPPDHIQYF.

The genes are TRBV9 and TRBJ2-7; 7 bases fit TRBD2. Germline V lookup: CDR1 SGDLS, CDR2 YYNGEE. J lost 4 bases, V lost 0 bases, and 10 bases had no gene match. The CDR3 spans 16 residues. The DNA of the CDR3 is TGTGCCAGCAGCGTAGGGTTGGGGGAGGGCCGGTACGAGCAGTACTTC. This codes for CASSVGLGEGRYEQYF.

V and J are TRBV10-2 and TRBJ1-2; tentative D call: TRBD1 (5 bases). Germline loops: CDR1 WSHSY, CDR2 SAAADI. V was pared by 2 bases and J by 8 bases, with 9 bases between. The CDR3 covers 12 residues. The DNA for the CDR3 is TGCGCCAGCAGTGAGGGGGGTGAGGGCTACACCTTC. This gives the protein CASSEGGEGYTF.

This chain joins TRBV5-4 and TRBJ2-7; D assignment may be TRBD1 or TRBD2 (6 bases each). The CDR3 extends over 12 amino acids. Germline-derived CDR1 and CDR2 are SGHNT and YYREEE (reference sequence). Trimming removed 4 bases at V and 6 bases at J, with 11 bases between. CDR3 loop: CASSPGGREQYF. CDR3 coding DNA: TGTGCCAGCAGCCCTGGGGGGCGCGAGCAGTACTTC. The full variable domain, in which reference TRBV5-4 and TRBJ2-7 provide the parts outside the CDR3, is ETGVTQSPTHLIKTRGQQVTLRCSSQSGHNTVSWYQQALGQGPQFIFQYYREEENGRGNFPPRFSGLQFPNYSSELNVNALELDDSALYLCASSPGGREQYFGPGTRLTVT.

This clone has only one observation. The chain has TRBV5-6 and TRBJ2-2; D remains unclear. Germline CDR1 SGHDT, CDR2 YYEEEE. The CDR3 sequence is 14 residues long. The V end was cut by 1 base, the J end by 4 bases, with 8 bases between. The CDR3 here is CASSLSAGTGELFF. CDR3 sequence (DNA): TGTGCCAGCAGCTTGTCCGCAGGCACCGGGGAGCTGTTTTTT.

The CDR3 DNA is TGTGCCAGCAGACAAGGACAGCTTAATTCACCCCTCCACTTT. It is translated as CASRQGQLNSPLHF. This chain links TRBV12-1 with TRBJ1-6; TRBD1 is taken as the D call from the table, unchecked against the DNA. TRBV12-1 constitutes a pseudogene. The length of the CDR3 is 14 residues.

V is TRBV7-9 and J is TRBJ2-7; D tentatively fits TRBD1 or TRBD2 (5 bases each). The CDR3 length is 16 residues. Germline CDR1 SEHNR, CDR2 FQNEAQ (reference sequence). Trimming cost V 6 bases and J 3 bases, with 21 bases left between them. The CDR3 DNA is TGTGCCAGCAGTCAACCCAACCGGGACGGAGGCTACGAGCAGTACTTC. Its translation: CASSQPNRDGGYEQYF.

The V call is TRBV28, the J call TRBJ2-7, with a possible D match to TRBD1 (6 bases). From germline, CDR1 is MDHEN and CDR2 SYDVKM. CDR3 size: 16 residues. V was trimmed by 6 bases and J by 4 bases, leaving 22 bases between them. In nucleotides, the CDR3 is TGTGCCAGCAGCACCTCTCAGGACAGCTGGATTTACGAGCAGTACTTC. Amino acids: CASSTSQDSWIYEQYF.